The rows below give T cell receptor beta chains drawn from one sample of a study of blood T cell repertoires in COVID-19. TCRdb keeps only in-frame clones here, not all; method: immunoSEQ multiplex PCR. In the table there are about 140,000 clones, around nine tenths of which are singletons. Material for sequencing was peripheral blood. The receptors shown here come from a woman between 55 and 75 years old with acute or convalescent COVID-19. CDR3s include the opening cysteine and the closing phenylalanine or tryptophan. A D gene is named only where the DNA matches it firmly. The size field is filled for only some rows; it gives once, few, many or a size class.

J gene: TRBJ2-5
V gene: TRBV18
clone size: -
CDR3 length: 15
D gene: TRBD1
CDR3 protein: CASSPPSGGGETQYF
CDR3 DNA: TGTGCCAGCTCACCACCGTCAGGGGGCGGGGAGACCCAGTACTTC

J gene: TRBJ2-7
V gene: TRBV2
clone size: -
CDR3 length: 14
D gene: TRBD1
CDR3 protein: CASRGQGPSYEQYF
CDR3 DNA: TGTGCCAGCAGGGGACAGGGACCCTCCTACGAGCAGTACTTC

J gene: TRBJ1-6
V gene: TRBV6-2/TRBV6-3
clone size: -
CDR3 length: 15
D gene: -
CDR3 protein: CASSAGDNFRSPLHF
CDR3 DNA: TGTGCCAGCAGCGCCGGGGACAATTTTAGGTCACCCCTCCACTTT

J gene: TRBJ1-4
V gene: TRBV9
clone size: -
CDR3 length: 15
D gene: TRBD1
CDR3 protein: CASSLALGTDEKLFF
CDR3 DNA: TGTGCCAGCAGCTTAGCCCTCGGGACAGATGAAAAACTGTTTTTT

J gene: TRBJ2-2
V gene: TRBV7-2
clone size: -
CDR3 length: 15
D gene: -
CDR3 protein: CASSLGPTGTGELFF
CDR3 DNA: TGTGCCAGCAGCTTGGGGCCGACAGGCACCGGGGAGCTGTTTTTT

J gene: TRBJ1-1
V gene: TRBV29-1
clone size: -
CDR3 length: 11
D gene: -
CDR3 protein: CSVEQGRKAFF
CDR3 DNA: TGCAGCGTTGAACAGGGGCGTAAAGCTTTCTTT

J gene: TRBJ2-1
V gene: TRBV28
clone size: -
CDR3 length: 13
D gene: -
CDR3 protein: CASSSSNGNEQFF
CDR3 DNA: TGTGCCAGCAGTTCCTCAAACGGGAATGAGCAGTTCTTC

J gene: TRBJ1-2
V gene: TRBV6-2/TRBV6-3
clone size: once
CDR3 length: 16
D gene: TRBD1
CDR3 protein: CASSSLSGQGRYGYTF
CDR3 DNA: TGTGCCAGCAGTTCGCTTTCAGGACAGGGGCGCTATGGCTACACCTTC

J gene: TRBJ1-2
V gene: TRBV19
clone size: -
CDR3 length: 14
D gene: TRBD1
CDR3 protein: CASSTSGGAVGYTF
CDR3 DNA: TGTGCCAGTAGTACGTCAGGGGGAGCGGTTGGCTACACCTTC

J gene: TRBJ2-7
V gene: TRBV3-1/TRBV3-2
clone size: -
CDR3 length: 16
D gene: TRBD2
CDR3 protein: CASSLWGGGASYEQYF
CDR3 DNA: TGTGCCAGCAGCCTCTGGGGCGGGGGGGCCTCTTACGAGCAGTACTTC

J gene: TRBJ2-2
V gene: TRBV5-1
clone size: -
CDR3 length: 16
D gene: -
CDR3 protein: CASSLAMSVNTGELFF
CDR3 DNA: TGCGCCAGCAGCTTGGCCATGTCGGTAAACACCGGGGAGCTGTTTTTT

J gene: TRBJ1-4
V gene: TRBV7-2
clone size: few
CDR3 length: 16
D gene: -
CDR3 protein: CASSLNVGGANEKLFF
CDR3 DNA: TGTGCCAGCAGCTTAAATGTAGGAGGGGCAAATGAAAAACTGTTTTTT

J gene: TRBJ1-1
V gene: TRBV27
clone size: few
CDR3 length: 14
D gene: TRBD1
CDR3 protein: CASSLIGTGGVAFF
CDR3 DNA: TGTGCCAGCAGTTTAATTGGGACAGGAGGTGTAGCTTTCTTT

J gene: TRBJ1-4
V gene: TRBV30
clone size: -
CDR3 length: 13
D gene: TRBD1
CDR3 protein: CAWSAGGGEKLFF
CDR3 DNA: TGTGCCTGGAGTGCAGGGGGCGGTGAAAAACTGTTTTTT

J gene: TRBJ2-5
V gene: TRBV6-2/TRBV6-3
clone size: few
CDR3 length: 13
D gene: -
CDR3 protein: CASSYPGEETQYF
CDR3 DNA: TGTGCCAGCAGTTACCCGGGGGAAGAGACCCAGTACTTC

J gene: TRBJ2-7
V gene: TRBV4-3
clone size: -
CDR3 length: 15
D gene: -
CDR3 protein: CASSQDSAGIYEQYF
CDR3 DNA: TGCGCCAGCAGCCAAGATTCGGCAGGGATCTACGAGCAGTACTTC

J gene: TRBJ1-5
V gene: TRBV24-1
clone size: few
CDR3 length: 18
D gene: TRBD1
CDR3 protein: CATSDPGQGGGGNQPQHF
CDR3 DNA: TGTGCCACCAGTGACCCTGGACAGGGGGGAGGTGGCAATCAGCCCCAGCATTTT

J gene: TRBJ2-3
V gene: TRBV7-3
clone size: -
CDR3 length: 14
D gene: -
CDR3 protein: CASSRGAITDTQYF
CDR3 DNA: TGTGCCAGCAGCCGGGGGGCTATCACAGATACGCAGTATTTT

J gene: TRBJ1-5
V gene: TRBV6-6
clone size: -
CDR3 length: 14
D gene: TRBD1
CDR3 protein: CASLDREANQPQHF
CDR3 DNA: TGTGCCAGCCTCGACAGGGAAGCCAATCAGCCCCAGCATTTT

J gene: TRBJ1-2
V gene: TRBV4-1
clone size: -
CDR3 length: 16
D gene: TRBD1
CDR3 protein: CASSQGGQGRSGGYTF
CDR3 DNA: TGCGCCAGCAGCCAAGGGGGACAGGGCCGGTCTGGCGGCTACACCTTC

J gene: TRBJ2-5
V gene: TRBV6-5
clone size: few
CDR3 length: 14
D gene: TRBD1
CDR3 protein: CASSYAQGQETQYF
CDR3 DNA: TGTGCCAGCAGTTACGCACAGGGGCAAGAGACCCAGTACTTC

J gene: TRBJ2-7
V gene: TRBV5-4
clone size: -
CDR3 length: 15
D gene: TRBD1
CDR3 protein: CASSLGTGHIYEQYF
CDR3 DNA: TGTGCCAGCAGCTTAGGGACAGGCCATATCTACGAGCAGTACTTC

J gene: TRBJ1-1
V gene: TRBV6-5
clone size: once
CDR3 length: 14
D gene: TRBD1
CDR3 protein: CASRAGDRNTEAFF
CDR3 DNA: TGTGCCAGCAGGGCCGGGGACAGGAACACTGAAGCTTTCTTT

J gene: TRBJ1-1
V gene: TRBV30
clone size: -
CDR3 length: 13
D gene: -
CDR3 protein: CACLRVPSPEAFF
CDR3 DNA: TGTGCCTGTTTGAGAGTCCCGTCCCCTGAAGCTTTCTTT

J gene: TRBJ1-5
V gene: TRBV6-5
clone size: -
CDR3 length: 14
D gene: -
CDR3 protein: CASSRGQSNQPQHF
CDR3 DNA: TGTGCCAGCAGTAGGGGTCAGAGCAATCAGCCCCAGCATTTT

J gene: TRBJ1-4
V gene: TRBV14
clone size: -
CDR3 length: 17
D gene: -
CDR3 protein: CASSRQLLTATNEKLFF
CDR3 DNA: TGTGCCAGCAGCCGCCAACTTCTGACAGCAACTAATGAAAAACTGTTTTTT

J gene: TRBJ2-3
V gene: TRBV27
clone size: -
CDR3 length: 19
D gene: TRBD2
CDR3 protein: CASSLSPLRLAGGSDTQYF
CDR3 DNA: TGTGCCAGCAGTTTATCGCCCCTGAGACTAGCGGGGGGTTCAGATACGCAGTATTTT

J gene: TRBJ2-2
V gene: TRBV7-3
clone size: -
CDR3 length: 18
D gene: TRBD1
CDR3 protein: CASSLESRGLGNTGELFF
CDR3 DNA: TGTGCCAGCAGCTTAGAGAGCAGGGGGCTAGGTAACACCGGGGAGCTGTTTTTT

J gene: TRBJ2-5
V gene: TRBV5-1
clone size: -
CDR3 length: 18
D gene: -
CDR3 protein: CASSLVTGQTNFQETQYF
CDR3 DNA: TGCGCCAGCAGCTTGGTTACCGGCCAGACTAATTTTCAAGAGACCCAGTACTTC

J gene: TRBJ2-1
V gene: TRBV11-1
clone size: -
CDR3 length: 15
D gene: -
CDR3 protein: CASSMAGRSYNEQFF
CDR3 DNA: TGTGCCAGCAGCATGGCGGGGCGTTCCTACAATGAGCAGTTCTTC

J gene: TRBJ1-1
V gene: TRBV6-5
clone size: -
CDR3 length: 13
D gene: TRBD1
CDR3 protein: CASRGQLNTEAFF
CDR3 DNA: TGTGCCAGCAGGGGACAGCTGAACACTGAAGCTTTCTTT

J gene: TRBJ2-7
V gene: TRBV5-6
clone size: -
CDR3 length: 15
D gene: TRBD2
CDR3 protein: CASSLFGGSSYEQYF
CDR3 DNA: TGTGCCAGCAGCTTGTTCGGGGGGTCCTCCTACGAGCAGTACTTC

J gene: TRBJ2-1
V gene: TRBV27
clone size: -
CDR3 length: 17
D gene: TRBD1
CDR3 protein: CASSLPPFARGQNEQFF
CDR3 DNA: TGTGCCAGCAGTCTCCCTCCTTTTGCCAGGGGGCAGAATGAGCAGTTCTTC

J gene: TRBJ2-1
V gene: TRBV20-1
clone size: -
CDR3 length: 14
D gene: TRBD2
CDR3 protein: CSASSGLVLNEQFF
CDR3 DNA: TGCAGTGCTAGTTCGGGACTAGTGCTCAATGAGCAGTTCTTC

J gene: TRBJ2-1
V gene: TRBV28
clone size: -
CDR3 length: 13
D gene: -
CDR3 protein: CASSPRQYNEQFF
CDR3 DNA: TGTGCCAGCAGTCCTCGACAGTACAATGAGCAGTTCTTC

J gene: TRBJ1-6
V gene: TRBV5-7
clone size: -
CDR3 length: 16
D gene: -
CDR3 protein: CASSSIVSSYNSPLHF
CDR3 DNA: TGTGCCAGCAGCTCCATCGTGAGCTCCTATAATTCACCCCTCCACTTT

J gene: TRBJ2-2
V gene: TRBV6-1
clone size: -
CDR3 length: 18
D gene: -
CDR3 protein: CASSQAEVRGGSTGELFF
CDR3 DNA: TGTGCCAGCAGTCAAGCAGAAGTGCGGGGAGGATCCACCGGGGAGCTGTTTTTT

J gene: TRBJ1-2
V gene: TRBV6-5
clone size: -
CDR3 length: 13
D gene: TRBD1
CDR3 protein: CASSADRGYGYTF
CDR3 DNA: TGTGCCAGCAGCGCGGACAGGGGCTATGGCTACACCTTC

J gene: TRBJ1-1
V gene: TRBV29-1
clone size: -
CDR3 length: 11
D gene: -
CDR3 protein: CSTFGGIEAFF
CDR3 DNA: TGCAGTACCTTCGGAGGGATTGAAGCTTTCTTT

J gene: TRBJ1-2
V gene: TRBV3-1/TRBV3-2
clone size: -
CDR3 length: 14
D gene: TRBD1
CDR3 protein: CASSQGQLQTGYTF
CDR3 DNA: TGTGCCAGCAGCCAGGGACAGCTACAGACTGGCTACACCTTC

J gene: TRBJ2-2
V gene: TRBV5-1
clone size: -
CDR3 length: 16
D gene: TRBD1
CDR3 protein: CASSDPGTGATGELFF
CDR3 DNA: TGCGCCAGCAGCGATCCGGGGACAGGGGCAACCGGGGAGCTGTTTTTT

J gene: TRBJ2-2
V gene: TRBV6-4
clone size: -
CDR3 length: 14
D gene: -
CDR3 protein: CASSATVNTGELFF
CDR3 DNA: TGTGCCAGCAGTGCGACAGTGAACACCGGGGAGCTGTTTTTT

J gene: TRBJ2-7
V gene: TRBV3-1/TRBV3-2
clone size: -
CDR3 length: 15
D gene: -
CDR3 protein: CASSLRLGQGHEQYF
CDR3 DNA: TGTGCCAGCAGCCTCCGGTTGGGGCAGGGTCACGAGCAGTACTTC

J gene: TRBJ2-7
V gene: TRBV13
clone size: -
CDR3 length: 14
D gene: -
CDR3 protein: CASALRTGGDEQYF
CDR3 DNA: TGTGCCAGCGCCCTTCGAACAGGGGGGGACGAGCAGTACTTC

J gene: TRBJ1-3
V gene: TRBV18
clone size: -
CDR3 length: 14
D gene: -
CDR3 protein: CASSPQSSGNTIYF
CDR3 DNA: TGTGCCAGCTCGCCACAGAGTTCTGGAAACACCATATATTTT

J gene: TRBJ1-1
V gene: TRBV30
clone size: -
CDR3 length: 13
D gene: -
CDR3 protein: CACPNTGNMGAFF
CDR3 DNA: TGTGCCTGCCCTAACACAGGGAACATGGGAGCTTTCTTT

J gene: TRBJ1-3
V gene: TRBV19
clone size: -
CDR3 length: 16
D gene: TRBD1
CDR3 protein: CASSPFGQGSGNTIYF
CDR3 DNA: TGTGCCAGTAGTCCTTTTGGACAGGGATCTGGAAACACCATATATTTT

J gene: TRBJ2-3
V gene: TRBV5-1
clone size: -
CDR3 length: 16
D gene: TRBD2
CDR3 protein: CASSGGLAGEADTQYF
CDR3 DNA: TGCGCCAGCAGCGGTGGACTAGCGGGGGAAGCAGATACGCAGTATTTT

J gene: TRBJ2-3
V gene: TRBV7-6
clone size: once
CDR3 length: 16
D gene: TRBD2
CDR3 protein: CASRLGTSGIMDTQYF
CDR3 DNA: TGTGCCAGCAGACTTGGGACTAGCGGGATCATGGATACGCAGTATTTT

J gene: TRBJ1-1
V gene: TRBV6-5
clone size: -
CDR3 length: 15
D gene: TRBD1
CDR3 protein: CASSYSPGQGMGAFF
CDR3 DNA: TGTGCCAGCAGTTACTCGCCGGGACAGGGAATGGGCGCTTTCTTT

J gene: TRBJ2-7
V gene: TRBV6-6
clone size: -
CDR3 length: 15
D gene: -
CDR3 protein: CASSAEGSISYEQYF
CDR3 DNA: TGTGCCAGCAGTGCCGAGGGTTCCATCTCCTACGAGCAGTACTTC

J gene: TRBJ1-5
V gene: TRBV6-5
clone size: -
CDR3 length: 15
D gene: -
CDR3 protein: CASSYSNAGDQPQHF
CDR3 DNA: TGTGCCAGCAGTTACTCGAATGCGGGGGATCAGCCCCAGCATTTT